This paragraph reports one TCR beta chain. Its antigen remains unknown. V was shortened by 0 bases and J by 1 base, with 12 bases between the two germline ends. The germline V gene has CDR1 SGHNT and CDR2 YYREEE (reference sequence). The CDR3 contains 16 residues. The data were produced by immunoSEQ multiplex PCR, yet TCRdb's version contains in-frame clones alone and is incomplete. The repertoire includes over a million clones, 95% to 97% of them detected once, and about 1.2% sits in the top ten. This entry is derived from a study of shared clonotypes between healthy human individuals. As for the study in general: Donors had three CD4 naive, three CD4 memory, two CD8 naive and one CD8 memory plate apiece. Findings and limits, study-wide: A reduction in generation probabilities was seen for non-shared clonotypes relative to those shared by all four donors.

The receptor's source is a man younger than 45 in good health. What was sequenced was naive CD4+ T cells sorted from blood. Subset indicated: CD45RA+ positively selected. This sequence joins TRBV5-4 and TRBJ2-3; maybe TRBD2 (7 bases). This chain's CDR3 is CASSLVGGRGTDTQYF. The DNA for the CDR3 is TGTGCCAGCAGCTTGGTGGGGGGGCGCGGCACAGATACGCAGTATTTT. Based on the CDR3 plus reference TRBV5-4 and TRBJ2-3, the full variable domain is ETGVTQSPTHLIKTRGQQVTLRCSSQSGHNTVSWYQQALGQGPQFIFQYYREEENGRGNFPPRFSGLQFPNYSSELNVNALELDDSALYLCASSLVGGRGTDTQYFGPGTRLTVL.